The 13 T cell receptor beta chains below come from one sample, sequenced in a study of shared clonotypes between healthy human individuals. Sequencing was performed with immunoSEQ multiplex PCR; in TCRdb, only in-frame clones are kept and a portion is missing. The repertoire has about 1.1 million clones, about 80% of them found once; the top ten carry approximately 0.5%. The sequencing sample was made of memory CD4+ T cells from PBMCs. Indicated subset: CD45RA-negative fraction. The receptors shown here come from a man between 18 and 35 years old in good health. Some clones in this sample may be carry-over from other donors' samples.

The gene calls are TRBV11-2 and TRBJ2-1; 10 nucleotides line up with TRBD2. With 5 bases clipped from V and 6 bases from J, the junction kept 7 bases outside the gene matches. The CDR3 is 15 amino acids. Germline CDR1 and CDR2: SGHAT and FQNNGV. CDR3 sequence: CASSPGLAEGNEQFF. The CDR3 nucleotides are TGTGCCAGCAGCCCTGGACTAGCGGAGGGCAATGAGCAGTTCTTC.

This chain links TRBV11-2 with TRBJ2-5; TRBD2 agrees at 9 bases. V shed 3 bases and J 5 bases; nucleotides not matched to a gene: 4. Germline loops: CDR1 SGHAT, CDR2 FQNNGV. CDR3 size: 14 residues. This CDR3 is CASSFSGRRETQYF. Written as DNA, the CDR3 is TGTGCCAGCAGCTTTAGCGGGAGAAGGGAGACCCAGTACTTC.

This clone was counted a single time. This rearrangement joins TRBV19 to TRBJ2-1, with 14 bases identical to TRBD2. This CDR3 is built from 14 residues. After removal of 3 bases from V and 8 bases from J, the junction contained 0 bases not matched to a gene. Germline assignment: CDR1 LNHDA and CDR2 SQIVND (reference sequence). The CDR3 coding sequence is TGTGCCAGTAGTATGACTAGCGGGAGGGATGAGCAGTTCTTC. Encoded protein: CASSMTSGRDEQFF.

CDR3 residues: CASSRGQGVNEQYF. The CDR3 DNA reads as TGTGCCAGCAGCCGCGGACAGGGAGTAAACGAGCAGTACTTC. The V gene is TRBV7-8, the J gene TRBJ2-7; the match to TRBD1 covers 8 bases. CDR3 length equals 14 residues. The ends lost 5 bases at V and 5 bases at J; junction bases unmatched: 8. In germline, CDR1 is SGHVS, CDR2 FQNEAQ.

This clone was recorded only once. The genes are TRBV29-1 and TRBJ1-5, with D perhaps TRBD1 (5 bases). CDR1 is SQVTM and CDR2 is ANQGSEA in the germline V gene. The CDR3 is 14 amino acids. V lost 6 bases to trimming and J lost 1 base, with 13 bases between them. CDR3 region: CSVGEWDSNQPQHF. The CDR3 nucleotides are TGCAGCGTGGGGGAATGGGACAGCAATCAGCCCCAGCATTTT.

The chain uses TRBV5-5 and TRBJ1-5, with TRBD1 identical over 7 bases. Germline V gives CDR1 SGHKS, CDR2 YYEKEE (reference sequence). V shed 4 bases and J 1 base; nucleotides not matched to a gene: 8. There are 16 residues in the CDR3. The CDR3 loop is CASSRSLDRSNQPQHF. DNA of the CDR3: TGTGCCAGCAGCCGGTCCCTGGACAGGAGCAATCAGCCCCAGCATTTT.

This clone was counted a single time. The V gene is TRBV30, the J gene TRBJ1-5; D gene uncertain. The V end was cut by 3 bases, the J end by 4 bases, with 10 bases between. The CDR3 spans 13 residues. CDR1 is GTSNPN, CDR2 SVGIG, per germline (reference sequence). CDR3 bases: TGTGCCTGGAGCGATAACGGTAATCAGCCCCAGCATTTT. It yields the protein CAWSDNGNQPQHF. Full variable domain (missing parts from reference TRBV30 and TRBJ1-5): SQTIHQWPATLVQPVGSPLSLECTVEGTSNPNLYWYRQAAGRGLQLLFYSVGIGQISSEVPQNLSASRPQDRQFILSSKKLLLSDSGFYLCAWSDNGNQPQHFGDGTRLSIL.

The gene calls are TRBV18 and TRBJ2-3, with a tentative D call TRBD1 (5 bases). V dropped 3 bases and J dropped 0 bases, with 13 bases sitting between them. Germline V gene sequence: CDR1 KGHSH, CDR2 LQKENI. The CDR3 contains 16 residues. The CDR3 bases are TGTGCCAGCTCACCCCGACCTCAGGGTAGCACAGATACGCAGTATTTT. Protein sequence: CASSPRPQGSTDTQYF.

The sample holds a few counts of this clone. This chain uses TRBV14 with TRBJ2-3; TRBD2 matches at 8 bases. Germline-derived CDR1 and CDR2 are SGHDN and FVKESK. The V and J ends lost 3 bases and 6 bases, in that order; junction bases with no gene match: 8. The CDR3 contains 15 residues. DNA of the CDR3: TGTGCCAGCAGCCACCCCCGGGGGGGGTTCGATACGCAGTATTTT. It codes for CASSHPRGGFDTQYF.

The chain couples TRBV19 to TRBJ1-1; no reliable D call. CDR1 is LNHDA and CDR2 is SQIVND in the germline V gene (reference sequence). Between the trimmed V and J ends, which lost 6 bases and 1 base, there was a span of 12 bases. The CDR3 has 14 residues. The CDR3, as DNA: TGTGCCAGTAGGCGAGGACGGGAGAACACTGAAGCTTTCTTT. Protein sequence: CASRRGRENTEAFF.

This sequence joins TRBV11-2 and TRBJ1-2; 7 bases map to TRBD1. Germline CDR1 is SGHAT and CDR2 is FQNNGV. The CDR3 runs to 14 residues. J gave up 8 bases and V 0 bases, and 6 bases lay outside the gene matches. DNA for the CDR3: TGTGCCAGCAGCTTAGATCGGACAGGAGACGGCTACACCTTC. Translating gives CASSLDRTGDGYTF.

The chain carries TRBV7-8 and TRBJ2-2, with TRBD1 matching 9 bases. The CDR3 length is 15 residues. The germline gives CDR1 SGHVS, CDR2 FQNEAQ. The V and J ends lost 4 bases and 5 bases, in that order; junction bases with no gene match: 5. The CDR3, as DNA: TGTGCCAGCAGCTCCGGGACAGGGAGGACCGGGGAGCTGTTTTTT. Translating it yields CASSSGTGRTGELFF.

The chain carries TRBV28 and TRBJ2-5, with 7 bases aligning to TRBD2. The J call may be wrong; the DNA end is better matched by TRBJ2-7. Germline CDR1 reads MDHEN; CDR2 reads SYDVKM. CDR3 size: 15 residues. The CDR3 loop reads CASSRRPSGPYEQYF. CDR3 bases: TGTGCCAGCAGTCGCCGTCCTAGCGGCCCCTACGAGCAGTACTTC.